The 4 T cell receptor beta chains given below trace back to one sample, sequenced in a study of cytomegalovirus exposure and HLA in healthy donors. This PCR relied on a set of 60 Vbeta primers and 13 Jbeta primers. Generated by immunoSEQ multiplex PCR, the TCRdb table keeps only in-frame clones and is missing some. This table has under 250,000 clones, approximately 85% appearing once. Specimen: PBMCs. The receptors come from a woman aged 45 to 65 in good health and CMV-seronegative.

This sequence joins TRBV29-1 and TRBJ2-1; 9 bases line up with TRBD1. Germline-derived CDR1 and CDR2 are SQVTM and ANQGSEA. CDR3 length: 13 amino acids. Trimming removed 7 bases from V and 5 bases from J; junction bases left unmatched: 6. Here the CDR3 DNA reads TGCAGCGGATCCGGGACAGGGCACAATGAGCAGTTCTTC. Its translation: CSGSGTGHNEQFF.

This sequence joins TRBV5-6 and TRBJ2-5, with 10 nucleotides matching TRBD2. V shed 5 bases, J shed 5 bases, and the junction held 12 bases outside the gene matches. This CDR3 has 16 residues. The germline V gene encodes CDR1 SGHDT and CDR2 YYEEEE. The CDR3 loop reads CASSRTSGVVGETQYF. The CDR3 DNA follows: TGTGCCAGCAGTCGGACTAGCGGAGTTGTTGGGGAGACCCAGTACTTC.

The genes are TRBV4-3 and TRBJ2-7; weak D call: TRBD2 (6 bases). Trimming cost V 2 bases and J 0 bases, with 11 bases left between them. CDR3 size: 15 residues. Per germline, CDR1 LGHNA and CDR2 YSLEER. The CDR3 sequence: CASSQSLADSYEQYF. The DNA of the CDR3 is TGCGCCAGCAGCCAATCTTTAGCGGACTCCTACGAGCAGTACTTC.

V and J are TRBV6-5 and TRBJ2-1; 7 bases agree with TRBD2. The junction had 3 bases not matched to a gene; V was cut back by 0 bases and J by 4 bases. The CDR3 loop spans 15 amino acids. The germline CDR1 and CDR2 sequences are MNHEY and SVGAGI. The CDR3 sequence is CASSYSGGPYNEQFF. CDR3 sequence (DNA): TGTGCCAGCAGTTACTCGGGAGGGCCTTACAATGAGCAGTTCTTC.